The T cell receptor beta chain described here comes from a study of stem cell transplantation in POMP-related autoinflammatory disease. Study-level information: Before transplant: CD4+ naive skewing, low CD8+ proportions, reduced cytokine secretion. Neutrophil and platelet engraftment from the graft donor was 100% through one year after transplant. Whole-study results and caveats: In PRAID patients, the number of distinct TRB V-J gene pairings was restricted.

A word on this clone: What it binds is not known.

Sequencing used immunoSEQ multiplex PCR; TCRdb keeps in-frame clones, though not all of them. This table has 6,500 to 10,000 clones, 80% to 90% appearing once. Sequencing used CD8+ T cells from PBMCs, obtained after stem cell transplantation. The clonotype comes from a human patient with POMP-related autoinflammation and immune dysregulation (PRAID). Some T cells may possibly be graft donor cells.

Here the CDR3 DNA reads TGTGCCAGCAGCTTGGTACAGGGGTCCAATGAGCAGTTCTTC. This codes for CASSLVQGSNEQFF. J is TRBJ2-1 and V is TRBV7-3, with TRBD1 matching 7 bases. V shed 3 bases and J 6 bases; nucleotides not matched to a gene: 5. This CDR3 contains 14 residues. Germline CDR1 reads SGHTA; CDR2 reads FQGTGA.